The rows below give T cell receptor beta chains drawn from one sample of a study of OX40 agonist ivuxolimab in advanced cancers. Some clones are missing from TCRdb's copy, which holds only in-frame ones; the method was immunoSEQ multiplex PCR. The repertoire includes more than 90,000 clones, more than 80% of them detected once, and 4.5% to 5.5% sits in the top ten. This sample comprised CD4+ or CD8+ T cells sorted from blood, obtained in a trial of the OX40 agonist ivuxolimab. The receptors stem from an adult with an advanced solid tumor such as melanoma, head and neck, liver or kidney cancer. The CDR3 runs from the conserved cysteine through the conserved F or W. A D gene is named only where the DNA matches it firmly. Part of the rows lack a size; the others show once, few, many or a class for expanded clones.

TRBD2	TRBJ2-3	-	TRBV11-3	CASSLDRGGTDTQYF	TGTGCCAGCAGCTTAGACCGGGGGGGCACAGATACGCAGTATTTT
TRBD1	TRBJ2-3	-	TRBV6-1	CASHEDRAANTQYF	TGTGCCAGCCACGAGGACAGGGCGGCGAATACGCAGTATTTT
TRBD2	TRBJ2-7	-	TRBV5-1	CASSSGGTSGIEQYF	TGCGCCAGCAGCTCAGGGGGGACTAGCGGGATCGAGCAGTACTTC
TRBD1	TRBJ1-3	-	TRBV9	CASSPRGPGLGNTIYF	TGTGCCAGCAGCCCTAGGGGGCCTGGGTTGGGAAACACCATATATTTT
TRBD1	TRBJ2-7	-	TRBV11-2	CASSPGQGPYEQYF	TGTGCCAGCAGCCCCGGACAGGGGCCCTACGAGCAGTACTTC
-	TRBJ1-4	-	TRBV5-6	CASSHGQTSTNEKLFF	TGTGCCAGCAGCCACGGACAGACATCAACTAATGAAAAACTGTTTTTT
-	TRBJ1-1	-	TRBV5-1	CASGQGDKNTEAFF	TGCGCCAGCGGCCAAGGGGACAAGAACACTGAAGCTTTCTTT
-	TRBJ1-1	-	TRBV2	CASNRLTRDSEAFF	TGTGCCAGCAATAGACTTACCCGAGACTCTGAAGCTTTCTTT
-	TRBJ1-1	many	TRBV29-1	CSGRENTEAFF	TGCAGCGGTAGGGAGAACACTGAAGCTTTCTTT
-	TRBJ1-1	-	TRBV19	CATGSWTEAFF	TGTGCCACAGGGTCTTGGACTGAAGCTTTCTTT
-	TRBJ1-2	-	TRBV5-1	CASSLGQGGYGYTF	TGCGCCAGCAGCTTGGGCCAGGGAGGATATGGCTACACCTTC
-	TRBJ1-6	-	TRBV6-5	CASSFNSPLHF	TGTGCCAGCAGTTTCAATTCACCCCTCCACTTT
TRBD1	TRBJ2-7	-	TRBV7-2	CASSPQTGTAYEQYF	TGTGCCAGCAGCCCACAAACCGGGACAGCCTACGAGCAGTACTTC
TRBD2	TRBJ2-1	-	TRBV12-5	CASGESGNYNEQFF	TGTGCTAGTGGGGAGAGCGGGAACTACAATGAGCAGTTCTTC
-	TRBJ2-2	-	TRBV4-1	CASSQDPGNTGELFF	TGCGCCAGCAGCCAAGATCCCGGGAACACCGGGGAGCTGTTTTTT
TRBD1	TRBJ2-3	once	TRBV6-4	CASSDRPGQGGDTQYF	TGTGCCAGCAGTGACCGTCCGGGACAGGGAGGGGATACGCAGTATTTT
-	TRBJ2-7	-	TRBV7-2	CASSSLDGYEQYF	TGTGCCAGCAGCTCCCTGGACGGCTACGAGCAGTACTTC
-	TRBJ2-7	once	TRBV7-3	CASSLNGGRDKNEQYF	TGTGCCAGCAGCTTAAACGGGGGTCGGGACAAAAACGAGCAGTACTTC
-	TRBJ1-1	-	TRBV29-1	CSTTQGNTEAFF	TGCAGCACAACCCAGGGGAACACTGAAGCTTTCTTT
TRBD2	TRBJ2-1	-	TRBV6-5	CASSYGGGGAYNEQFF	TGTGCCAGCAGTTACGGCGGCGGGGGGGCCTACAATGAGCAGTTCTTC
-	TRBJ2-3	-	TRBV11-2	CASSLRTAYTQYF	TGTGCCAGCAGCTTAAGGACAGCCTATACGCAGTATTTT
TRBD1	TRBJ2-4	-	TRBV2	CASSGGQANIQYF	TGTGCCAGCAGTGGCGGACAGGCTAACATTCAGTACTTC
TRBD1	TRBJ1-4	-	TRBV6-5	CASSYASGGGEKLFF	TGTGCCAGCAGTTATGCCTCAGGGGGAGGCGAAAAACTGTTTTTT
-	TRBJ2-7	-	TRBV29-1	CSVEIGTYEQYF	TGCAGCGTTGAAATAGGAACCTACGAGCAGTACTTC
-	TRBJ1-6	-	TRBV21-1	CASSKVGAAENNSPLHF	TGTGCCAGCAGCAAAGTGGGGGCGGCGGAGAATAATTCACCCCTCCACTTT
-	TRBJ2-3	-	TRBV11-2	CASSPTRDTQYF	TGTGCCAGCAGCCCAACTAGGGATACGCAGTATTTT
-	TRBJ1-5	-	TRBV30	CAWSVTGVRVQPQHF	TGTGCCTGGAGTGTAACGGGGGTGAGGGTACAGCCCCAGCATTTT
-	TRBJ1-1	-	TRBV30	CAWGATRNTEAFF	TGTGCCTGGGGAGCGACAAGGAACACTGAAGCTTTCTTT
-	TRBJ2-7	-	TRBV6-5	CASRGGATYEQYF	TGTGCCAGCAGGGGGGGGGCCACCTACGAGCAGTACTTC
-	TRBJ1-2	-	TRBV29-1	CSVVTNYGYTF	TGCAGCGTTGTCACTAACTATGGCTACACCTTC
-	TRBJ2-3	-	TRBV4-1	CASSPTGLSDTQYF	TGCGCCAGCAGTCCGACAGGCCTTAGCGATACGCAGTATTTT
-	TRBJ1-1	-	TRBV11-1	CASRLGPSNTEAFF	TGTGCCAGCAGGTTGGGACCATCGAACACTGAAGCTTTCTTT
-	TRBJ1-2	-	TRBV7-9	CASSLAQAGDLYGYTF	TGTGCCAGCAGCTTAGCGCAGGCAGGTGACCTCTATGGCTACACCTTC
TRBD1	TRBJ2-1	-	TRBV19	CASSLQGSPYNEQFF	TGTGCCAGTAGCCTACAGGGGAGTCCCTACAATGAGCAGTTCTTC
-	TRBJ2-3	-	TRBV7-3	CASSFNPGNTQYF	TGTGCCAGCAGCTTTAACCCCGGGAATACGCAGTATTTT
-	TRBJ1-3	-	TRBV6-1	CASSEVFQSENTIYF	TGTGCCAGCAGTGAGGTATTCCAATCGGAGAACACCATATATTTT
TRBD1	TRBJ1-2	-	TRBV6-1	CASSERAGGFGYTF	TGTGCCAGCAGTGAACGCGCAGGGGGCTTTGGCTACACCTTC
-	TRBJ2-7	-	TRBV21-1	CASSARRDPEYF	TGTGCCAGCAGCGCCCGACGGGACCCGGAGTACTTC
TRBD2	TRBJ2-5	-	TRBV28	CASSYPREGWGETQYF	TGTGCCAGCAGTTACCCGCGGGAGGGTTGGGGAGAGACCCAGTACTTC
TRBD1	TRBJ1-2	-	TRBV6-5	CASSYFRTGGLYGYTF	TGTGCCAGCAGTTACTTCCGGACAGGGGGTTTATATGGCTACACCTTC
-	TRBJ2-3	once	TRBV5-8	CASSPLGPGGPSTDTQYF	TGTGCCAGCAGCCCCTTGGGGCCAGGGGGGCCATCTACAGATACGCAGTATTTT
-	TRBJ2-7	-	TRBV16	CASSPPRRVDEQYF	TGTGCCAGCAGCCCGCCTCGTCGGGTCGACGAGCAGTACTTC
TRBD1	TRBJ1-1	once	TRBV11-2	CASSSDRGRNTEAFF	TGTGCCAGCAGCTCAGACAGGGGGCGGAACACTGAAGCTTTCTTT
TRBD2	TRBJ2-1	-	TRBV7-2	CASSLIRPGGYYNEQFF	TGTGCCAGCAGCTTAATACGACCGGGAGGGTACTACAATGAGCAGTTCTTC
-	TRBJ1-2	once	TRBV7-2	CASSAAGGYLGYTF	TGTGCCAGCAGCGCTGCCGGGGGATATCTTGGCTACACCTTC
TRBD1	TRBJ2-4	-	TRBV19	CASSRDRVKNIQYF	TGTGCCAGTAGTAGGGACAGGGTTAAAAACATTCAGTACTTC
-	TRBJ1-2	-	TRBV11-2	CASSRPSGDWYGYTF	TGTGCCAGCAGCCGCCCCTCAGGTGATTGGTATGGCTACACCTTC
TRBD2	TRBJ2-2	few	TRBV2	CASHGLAGGTGELFF	TGTGCCAGCCATGGACTAGCGGGAGGCACCGGGGAGCTGTTTTTT
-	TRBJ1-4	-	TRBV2	CASRAGQRNNEKLFF	TGTGCCAGCAGGGCCGGACAGCGTAATAATGAAAAACTGTTTTTT
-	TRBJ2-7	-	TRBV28	CASSLRGALEQYF	TGTGCCAGCAGTTTACGGGGGGCCCTCGAGCAGTACTTC
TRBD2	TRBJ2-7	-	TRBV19	CASSPRPSGGPYEQYF	TGTGCCAGTAGTCCCCGGCCTAGCGGAGGCCCCTACGAGCAGTACTTC
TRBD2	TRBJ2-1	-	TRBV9	CASSVSGGAIWEQFF	TGTGCCAGCAGCGTAAGCGGGGGGGCCATCTGGGAGCAGTTCTTC
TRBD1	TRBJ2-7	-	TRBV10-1	CASSDGGTGGFYEQYF	TGCGCCAGCAGTGATGGAGGGACAGGGGGCTTCTACGAGCAGTACTTC
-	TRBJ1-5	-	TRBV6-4	CASSALDSNQPQHF	TGTGCCAGCAGTGCTCTGGATAGCAATCAGCCCCAGCATTTT